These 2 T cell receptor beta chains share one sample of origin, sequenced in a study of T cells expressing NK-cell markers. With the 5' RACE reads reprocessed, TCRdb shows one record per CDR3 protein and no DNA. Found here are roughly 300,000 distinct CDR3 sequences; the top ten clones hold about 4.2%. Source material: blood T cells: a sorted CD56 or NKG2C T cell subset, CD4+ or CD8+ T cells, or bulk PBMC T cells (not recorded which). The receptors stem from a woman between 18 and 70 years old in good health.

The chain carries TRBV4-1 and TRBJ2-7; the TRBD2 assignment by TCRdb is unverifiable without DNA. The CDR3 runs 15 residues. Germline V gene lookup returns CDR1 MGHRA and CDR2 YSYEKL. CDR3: CASSASGEVRYEQYF.

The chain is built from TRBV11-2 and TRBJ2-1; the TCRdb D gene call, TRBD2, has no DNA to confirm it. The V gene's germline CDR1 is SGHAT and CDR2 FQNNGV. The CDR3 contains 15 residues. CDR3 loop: CASSWGLGGRNEQFF.